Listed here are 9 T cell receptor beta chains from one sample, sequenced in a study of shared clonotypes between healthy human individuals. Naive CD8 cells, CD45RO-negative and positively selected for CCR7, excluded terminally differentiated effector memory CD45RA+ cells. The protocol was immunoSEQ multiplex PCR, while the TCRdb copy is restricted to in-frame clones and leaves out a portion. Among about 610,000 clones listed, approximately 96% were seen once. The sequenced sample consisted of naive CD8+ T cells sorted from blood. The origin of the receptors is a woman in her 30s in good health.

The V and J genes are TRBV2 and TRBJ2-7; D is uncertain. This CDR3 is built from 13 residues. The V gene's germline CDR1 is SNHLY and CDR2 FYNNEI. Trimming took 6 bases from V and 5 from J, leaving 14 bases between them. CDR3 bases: TGTGCCAGCAGACCAGCTGGGGAACACGAGCAGTACTTC. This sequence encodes CASRPAGEHEQYF.

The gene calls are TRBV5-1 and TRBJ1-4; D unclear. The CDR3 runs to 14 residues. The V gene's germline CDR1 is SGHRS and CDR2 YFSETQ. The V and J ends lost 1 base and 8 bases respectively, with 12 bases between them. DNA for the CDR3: TGCGCCAGCAGCTTGACTGGGCAGGTCGAAAAACTGTTTTTT. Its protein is CASSLTGQVEKLFF.

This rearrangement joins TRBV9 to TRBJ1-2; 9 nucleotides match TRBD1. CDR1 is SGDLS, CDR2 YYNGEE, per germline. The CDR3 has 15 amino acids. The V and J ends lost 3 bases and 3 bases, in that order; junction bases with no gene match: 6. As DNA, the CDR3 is TGTGCCAGCAGCGGCCACAGGGGGCAAGACTATGGCTACACCTTC. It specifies CASSGHRGQDYGYTF.

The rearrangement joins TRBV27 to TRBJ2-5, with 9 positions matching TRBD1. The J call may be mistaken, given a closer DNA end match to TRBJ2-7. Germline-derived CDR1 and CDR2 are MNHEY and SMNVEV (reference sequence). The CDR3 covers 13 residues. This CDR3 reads CASAGTGRNEQYF. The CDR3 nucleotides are TGTGCCTCCGCCGGGACAGGGCGCAACGAGCAGTACTTC.

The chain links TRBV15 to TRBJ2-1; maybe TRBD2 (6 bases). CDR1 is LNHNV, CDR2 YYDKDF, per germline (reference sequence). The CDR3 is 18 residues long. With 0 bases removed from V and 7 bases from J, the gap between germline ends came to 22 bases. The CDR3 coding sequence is TGTGCCACCAGCAGAGATCATTGGTCTAGCGAGAACTCAAATGAGCAGTTCTTC. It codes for CATSRDHWSSENSNEQFF.

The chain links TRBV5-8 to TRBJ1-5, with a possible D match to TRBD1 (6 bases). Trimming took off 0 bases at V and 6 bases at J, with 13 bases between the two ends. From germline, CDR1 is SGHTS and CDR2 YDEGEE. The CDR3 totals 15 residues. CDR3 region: CASSLGGAGSQPQHF. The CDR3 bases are TGTGCCAGCAGCTTGGGGGGGGCAGGGTCTCAGCCCCAGCATTTT.

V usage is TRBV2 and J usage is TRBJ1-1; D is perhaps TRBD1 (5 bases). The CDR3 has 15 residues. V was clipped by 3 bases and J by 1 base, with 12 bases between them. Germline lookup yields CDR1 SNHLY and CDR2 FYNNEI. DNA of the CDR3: TGTGCCAGCAGTGACAGACAGTGGCAGAACACTGAAGCTTTCTTT. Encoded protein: CASSDRQWQNTEAFF.

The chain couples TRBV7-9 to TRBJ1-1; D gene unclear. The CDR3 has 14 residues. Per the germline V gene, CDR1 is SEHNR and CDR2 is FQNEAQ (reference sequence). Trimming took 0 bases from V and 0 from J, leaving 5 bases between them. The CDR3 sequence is CASSLASVNTEAFF. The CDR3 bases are TGTGCCAGCAGCTTAGCTTCCGTGAACACTGAAGCTTTCTTT.

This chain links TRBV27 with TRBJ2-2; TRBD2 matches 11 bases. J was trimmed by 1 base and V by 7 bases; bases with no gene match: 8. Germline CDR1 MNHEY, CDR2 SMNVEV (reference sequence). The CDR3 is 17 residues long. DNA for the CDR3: TGTGCCAGCACCCTGGGACTAGCGGCTTTGAACACCGGGGAGCTGTTTTTT. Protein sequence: CASTLGLAALNTGELFF.